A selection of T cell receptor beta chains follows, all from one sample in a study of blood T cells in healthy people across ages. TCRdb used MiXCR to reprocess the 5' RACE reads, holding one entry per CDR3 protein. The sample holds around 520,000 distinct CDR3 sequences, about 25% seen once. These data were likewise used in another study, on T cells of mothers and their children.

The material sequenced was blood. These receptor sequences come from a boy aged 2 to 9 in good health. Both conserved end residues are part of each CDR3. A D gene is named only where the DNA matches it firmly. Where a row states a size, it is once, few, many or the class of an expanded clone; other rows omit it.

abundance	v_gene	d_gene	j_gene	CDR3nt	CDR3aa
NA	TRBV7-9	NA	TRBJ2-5	TGTGCCAGCAGTAGTACAGGGAATCAAGAGACCCAGTACTTC	CASSSTGNQETQYF
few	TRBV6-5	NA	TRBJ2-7	TGTGCCAGCAGTTTCGGCACCTTCTACGAGCAGTACTTC	CASSFGTFYEQYF
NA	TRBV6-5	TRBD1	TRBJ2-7	TGTGCCAGCAGGGACCGGAGACAGGGACCCTACGAGCAGTACTTC	CASRDRRQGPYEQYF
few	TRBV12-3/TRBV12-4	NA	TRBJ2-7	TGTGCCAGCAGTTTCGGGGAAAAGCAGTACTTC	CASSFGEKQYF
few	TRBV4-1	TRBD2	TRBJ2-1	TGCGCCAGCAGCCTCGGGACTAGCGGGGGATCATTTGAGCAGTTCTTC	CASSLGTSGGSFEQFF
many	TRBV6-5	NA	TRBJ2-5	TGTGCCAGCAGTTACTCGGGCAGGGGGGGAGAGACCCAGTACTTC	CASSYSGRGGETQYF
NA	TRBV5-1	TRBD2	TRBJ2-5	TGCGCCAGCAGCTTCGCGGTGCGGAGCGGGGGTGGTGAGACCCAGTACTTC	CASSFAVRSGGGETQYF
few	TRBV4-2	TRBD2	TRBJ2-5	TGTGCCAGCAGCCAGTTCGTGCGGGGGGAGACCCAGTACTTC	CASSQFVRGETQYF
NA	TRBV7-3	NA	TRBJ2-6	TGTGCCAGCAGCTTAATTCCTGGCCTTCAAGGGGCCAACGTCCTGACTTTC	CASSLIPGLQGANVLTF
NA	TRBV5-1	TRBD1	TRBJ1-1	TGCGCCAGCAGCTTGGTTGTTAGGCGGACAGGGGTACAGACTGAAGCTTTCTTT	CASSLVVRRTGVQTEAFF
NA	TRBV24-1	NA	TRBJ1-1	TGTGCCTCCCTCGAGGGGCAGTCACTTTGGGACACTGAAGCTTTCTTT	CASLEGQSLWDTEAFF
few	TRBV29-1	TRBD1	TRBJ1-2	TGCAGCGCACAGGGGGCATATGGCTACACCTTC	CSAQGAYGYTF
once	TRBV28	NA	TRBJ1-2	TGTGCCAGCAGTTTATTTCTGCAGGTCCAAGGCCCTACCTATGGCTACACCTTC	CASSLFLQVQGPTYGYTF
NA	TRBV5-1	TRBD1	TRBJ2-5	TGCGCCAGCAGCATGGGACAGAGCCAAGAGACCCAGTACTTC	CASSMGQSQETQYF
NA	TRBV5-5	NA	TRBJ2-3	TGTGCCAGCAGCTTGGCTCATTCCACAGATACGCAGTATTTT	CASSLAHSTDTQYF
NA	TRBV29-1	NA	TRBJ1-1	TGCAGCGTTGAAGCCAGCATGAACACTGAAGCTTTCTTT	CSVEASMNTEAFF
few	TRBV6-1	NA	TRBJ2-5	TGTGCCAGCAGTGAAGAGGGTTTAGAGACCCAGTACTTC	CASSEEGLETQYF
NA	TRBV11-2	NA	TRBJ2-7	TGTGCCAGCGGTTACTACGTTTCCTACGAGCAGTACTTC	CASGYYVSYEQYF
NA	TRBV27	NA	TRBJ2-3	TGTGCCAGCAGTTTATCCGGGATCGGCACAGATACGCAGTATTTT	CASSLSGIGTDTQYF
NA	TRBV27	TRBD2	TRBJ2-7	TGTGCCAGCAGTTATCTAGCGGGAATCGGAACTTACGAGCAGTACTTC	CASSYLAGIGTYEQYF